The subject of this entry is one T cell receptor beta chain. No antigen is known for it. The data derive from a study of T cell responses to AZD1222 COVID-19 vaccine. Study-wide points: Regions 160-218 and 743-854 dominated among vaccine-associated CD4 TCRs spanning spike. Clonal diversity was possibly underestimated, and the donors were mostly white British, with more females.

Method: immunoSEQ multiplex PCR; TCRdb's copy keeps in-frame clones and lacks some. The profile shows more than 110,000 clones, approximately 90% of them singletons. The origin of this receptor is an adult in good health. The input for sequencing was peripheral blood, taken on day 0 of AZD1222 vaccination.

The CDR3 here is CATSRVSGASTDTQYF. The CDR3 DNA sequence: TGTGCCACCAGCAGAGTGTCCGGTGCTAGCACAGATACGCAGTATTTT. This sequence joins TRBV15 and TRBJ2-3; D gene unclear. Trimming stripped 1 base from V and 0 bases from J, with 11 bases between. The CDR3 loop spans 16 amino acids. Germline CDR1 LNHNV, CDR2 YYDKDF (reference sequence).